One sample yielded the 2 T cell receptor beta chains listed below, sequenced in a study of esophageal squamous cell carcinoma under preoperative chemotherapy. Time point given: before preoperative PTX-NDP chemotherapy. TCRdb used MiXCR to reprocess the PCR reads, holding one entry per CDR3 protein. The table lists tens of thousands of distinct CDR3 sequences, roughly 48% of them singletons. Sampling took place from a patient given preoperative chemotherapy. The receptors derive from a human donor with esophageal squamous cell carcinoma. The donor label of this sample is uncertain.

The CDR3 protein is CAGRSGSTGELFF. The CDR3, as DNA: TGTGCCGGTAGATCAGGGAGCACCGGGGAGCTGTTTTTT. The chain carries TRBV7-7 and TRBJ2-2; the D gene could be TRBD1 or TRBD2 (5 bases each). Germline V gene data show CDR1 as SSHAT and CDR2 as FNYEAQ (reference sequence). This CDR3 is built from 13 residues. Trimming cost V 11 bases and J 4 bases, with 14 bases left between them.

This clonotype was picked up a small number of times. The chain joins TRBV6-1 to TRBJ1-2; 8 bases agree with TRBD1. V gave up 6 bases and J gave up 6 bases; unmatched junction bases: 12. The CDR3 totals 15 residues. Germline assignment: CDR1 MNHNS and CDR2 SASEGT. The CDR3 reads CASRSQGAGLHGYTF. CDR3 DNA: TGTGCCAGCAGATCTCAGGGGGCTGGCCTGCATGGCTACACCTTC.